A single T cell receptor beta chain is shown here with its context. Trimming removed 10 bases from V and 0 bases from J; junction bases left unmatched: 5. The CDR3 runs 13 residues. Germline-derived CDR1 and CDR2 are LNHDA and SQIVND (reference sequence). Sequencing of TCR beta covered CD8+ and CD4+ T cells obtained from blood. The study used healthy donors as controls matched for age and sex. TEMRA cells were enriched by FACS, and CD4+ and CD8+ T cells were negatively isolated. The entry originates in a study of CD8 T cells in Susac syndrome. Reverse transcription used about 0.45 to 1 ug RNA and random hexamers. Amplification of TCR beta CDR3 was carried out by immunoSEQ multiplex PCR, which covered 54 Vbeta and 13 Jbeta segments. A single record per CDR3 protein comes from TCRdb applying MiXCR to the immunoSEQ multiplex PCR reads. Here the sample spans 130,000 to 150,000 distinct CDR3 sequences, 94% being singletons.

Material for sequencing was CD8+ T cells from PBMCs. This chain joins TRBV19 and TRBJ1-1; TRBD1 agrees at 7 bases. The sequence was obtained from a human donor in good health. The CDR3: CATEDRMNTEAFF. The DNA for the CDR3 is TGTGCCACCGAGGACAGGATGAACACTGAAGCTTTCTTT.